This TCR beta chain was found in a study of post-analysis software for immune sequencing data. In the study overall: Relapsing-remitting, secondary progressive and progressive-relapsing multiple sclerosis courses were included. Findings and limits, study-wide: Relative to controls, patients with multiple sclerosis showed significantly lower normalized Chao1 diversity. Controls had lower frequencies than patients of about 5 TRBV segments, which included TRBV5-6, TRBV5-1 and TRBV20-1.

The authors incorporated unique molecular identifiers into the TCR beta cDNA libraries. When about 0.95 to 10 million T cells were used, they gave about 490,000 cDNA molecules. TCRdb reprocessed the PCR reads via MiXCR and lists one record per CDR3 protein. The repertoire holds fewer than 850,000 distinct CDR3 sequences, with about half as singletons. The CDR3 runs to 15 residues. The V gene's germline CDR1 is MNHEY and CDR2 SVGAGI. Of note for this clonotype: What it binds is not known. The junction departs from the called germline gene at one end, perhaps through a read error.

This clonotype originated in a girl aged 10 to 17 with multiple sclerosis. V and J are TRBV6-5 and TRBJ2-6; D is possibly TRBD1 (5 bases). The sample was blood. CDR3: CASSYSTDGANALTF. The CDR3 DNA reads as TGTGCCAGCAGTTACTCTACGGATGGGGCCAACGCCCTGACTTTC.